This T cell receptor beta chain was observed in a study of blood T cell repertoires in COVID-19. Methods used by the authors: Reference gene primers were amplified, and this amplification served to estimate nucleated cell counts. The assay was immunoSEQ multiplex PCR, and TCRdb's table has in-frame clones only and misses some. V, J and clone size were drawn from that table, and D and trimming were deduced from the DNA. The top ten hold around 7.3% of the sample, which has 200,000 to 300,000 clones, more than 85% seen once. The CDR3 extends over 14 amino acids. Trimming pared 6 bases from V and 10 bases from J, leaving 16 bases between. Germline V gives CDR1 LNHDA, CDR2 SQIVND (reference sequence).

V usage is TRBV19 and J usage is TRBJ1-6; no firm D call. This receptor was taken from a woman in her sixties or seventies with active or convalescent COVID-19. Sequencing was performed on peripheral blood. The CDR3 DNA sequence: TGTGCCAGTAGCCTTCGTCCCGAGGGCTCACCCCTCCACTTT. Its translation: CASSLRPEGSPLHF.